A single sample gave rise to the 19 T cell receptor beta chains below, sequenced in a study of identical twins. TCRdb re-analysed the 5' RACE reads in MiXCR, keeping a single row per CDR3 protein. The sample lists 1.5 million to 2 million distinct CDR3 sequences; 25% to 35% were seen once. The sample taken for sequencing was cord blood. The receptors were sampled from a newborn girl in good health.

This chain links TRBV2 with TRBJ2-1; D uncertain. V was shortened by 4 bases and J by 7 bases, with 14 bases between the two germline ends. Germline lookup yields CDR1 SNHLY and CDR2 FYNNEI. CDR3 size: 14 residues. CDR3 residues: CASSVTRPRNEQFF. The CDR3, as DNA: TGTGCCAGCAGTGTTACCAGACCTAGGAATGAGCAGTTCTTC.

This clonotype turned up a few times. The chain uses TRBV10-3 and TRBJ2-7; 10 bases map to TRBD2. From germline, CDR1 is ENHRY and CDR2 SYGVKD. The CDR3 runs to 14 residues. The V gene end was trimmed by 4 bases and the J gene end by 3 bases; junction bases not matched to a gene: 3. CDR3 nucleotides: TGTGCCATCAGTGGGACTAGCGGACACTACGAGCAGTACTTC. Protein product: CAISGTSGHYEQYF.

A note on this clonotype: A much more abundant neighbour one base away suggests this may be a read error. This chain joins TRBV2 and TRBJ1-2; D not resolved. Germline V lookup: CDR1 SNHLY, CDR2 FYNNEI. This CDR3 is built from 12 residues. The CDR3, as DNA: TGTGCCAGCAGTGACGTGAACTATGGCCACACCTTC. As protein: CASSDVNYGHTF.

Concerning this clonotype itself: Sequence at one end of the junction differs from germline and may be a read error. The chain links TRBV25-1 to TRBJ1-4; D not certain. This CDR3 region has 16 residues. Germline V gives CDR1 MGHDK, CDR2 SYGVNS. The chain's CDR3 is CASSESASSTNEELFF. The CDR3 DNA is TGTGCCAGCAGTGAATCCGCGAGTTCAACTAATGAAGAACTGTTTTTT. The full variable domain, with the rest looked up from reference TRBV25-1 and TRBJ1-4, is EADIYQTPRYLVIGTGKKITLECSQTMGHDKMYWYQQDPGMELHLIHYSYGVNSTEKGDLSSESTVSRIRTEHFPLTLESARPSHTSQYLCASSESASSTNEELFFGSGTQLSVL.

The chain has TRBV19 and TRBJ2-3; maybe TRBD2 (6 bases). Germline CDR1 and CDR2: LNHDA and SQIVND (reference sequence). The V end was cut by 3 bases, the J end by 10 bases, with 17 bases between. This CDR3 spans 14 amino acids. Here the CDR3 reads CASSIRQAGSAQYF. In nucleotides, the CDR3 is TGTGCCAGTAGTATTCGGCAAGCGGGTTCAGCGCAGTATTTT.

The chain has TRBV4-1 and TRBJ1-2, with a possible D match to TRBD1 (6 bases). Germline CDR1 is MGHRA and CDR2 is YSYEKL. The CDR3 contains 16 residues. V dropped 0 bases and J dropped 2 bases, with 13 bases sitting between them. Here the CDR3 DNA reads TGCGCCAGCAGCCAAGATCGGGGGGGGCGAAACTATGGCTACACCTTC. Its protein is CASSQDRGGRNYGYTF.

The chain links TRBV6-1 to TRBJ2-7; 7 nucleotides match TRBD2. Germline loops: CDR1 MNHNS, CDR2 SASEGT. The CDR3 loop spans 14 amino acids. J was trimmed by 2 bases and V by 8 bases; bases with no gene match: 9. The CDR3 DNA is TGTGCCAGCCTTAAAGCGGGACCTCCCTACGAGCAGTACTTC. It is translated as CASLKAGPPYEQYF.

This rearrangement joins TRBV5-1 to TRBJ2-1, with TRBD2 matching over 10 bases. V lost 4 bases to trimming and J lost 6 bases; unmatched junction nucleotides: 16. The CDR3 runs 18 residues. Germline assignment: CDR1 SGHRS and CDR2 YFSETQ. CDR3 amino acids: CASSPRRFLAGAVNEQFF. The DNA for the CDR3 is TGCGCCAGCAGCCCCAGACGGTTTCTAGCGGGGGCCGTCAATGAGCAGTTCTTC.

DNA of the CDR3: TGCAGCGTTGGAAACAGGGTCAATCAGCCCCAGCATTTT. This translates into CSVGNRVNQPQHF. The gene calls are TRBV29-1 and TRBJ1-5; D may be TRBD1 (6 bases). The CDR3 covers 13 residues. Trimming removed 4 bases at V and 3 bases at J, with 10 bases between. Germline-derived CDR1 and CDR2 are SQVTM and ANQGSEA.

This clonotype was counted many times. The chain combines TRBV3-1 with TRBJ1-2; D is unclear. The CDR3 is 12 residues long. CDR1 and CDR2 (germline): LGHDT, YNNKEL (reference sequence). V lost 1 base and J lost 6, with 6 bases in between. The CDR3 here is CASSQGGNGYTF. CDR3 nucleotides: TGTGCCAGCAGCCAAGGGGGAAATGGCTACACCTTC.

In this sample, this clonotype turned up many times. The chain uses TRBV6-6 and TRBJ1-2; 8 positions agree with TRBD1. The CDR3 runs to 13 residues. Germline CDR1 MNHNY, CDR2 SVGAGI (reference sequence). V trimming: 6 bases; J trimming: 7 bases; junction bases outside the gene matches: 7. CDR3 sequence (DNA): TGTGCCAGCAGCTCGGGACAGGAATTTGGCTACACCTTC. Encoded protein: CASSSGQEFGYTF.

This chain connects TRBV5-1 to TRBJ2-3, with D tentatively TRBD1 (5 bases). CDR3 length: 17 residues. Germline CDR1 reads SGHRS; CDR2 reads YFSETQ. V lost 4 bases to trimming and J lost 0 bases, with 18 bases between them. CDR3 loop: CASSPLAYRQSTDTQYF. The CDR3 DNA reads TGCGCCAGCAGCCCCCTTGCATACAGGCAGAGCACAGATACGCAGTATTTT.

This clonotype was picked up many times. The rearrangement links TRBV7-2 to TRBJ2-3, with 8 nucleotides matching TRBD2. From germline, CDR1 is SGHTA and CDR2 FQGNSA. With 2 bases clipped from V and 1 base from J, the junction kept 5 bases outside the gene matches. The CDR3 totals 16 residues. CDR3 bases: TGTGCCAGCAGCTTAAACCCGACTAGCGGCACAGATACGCAGTATTTT. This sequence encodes CASSLNPTSGTDTQYF. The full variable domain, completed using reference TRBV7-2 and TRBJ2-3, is GAGVSQSPSNKVTEKGKDVELRCDPISGHTALYWYRQSLGQGLEFLIYFQGNSAPDKSGLPSDRFSAERTGGSVSTLTIQRTQQEDSAVYLCASSLNPTSGTDTQYFGPGTRLTVL.

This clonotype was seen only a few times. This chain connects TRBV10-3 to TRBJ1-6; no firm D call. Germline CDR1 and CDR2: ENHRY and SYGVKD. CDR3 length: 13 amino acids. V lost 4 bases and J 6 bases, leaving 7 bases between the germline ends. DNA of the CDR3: TGTGCCATCAGTGGGGTTTTTAATTCACCCCTCCACTTT. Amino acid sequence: CAISGVFNSPLHF.

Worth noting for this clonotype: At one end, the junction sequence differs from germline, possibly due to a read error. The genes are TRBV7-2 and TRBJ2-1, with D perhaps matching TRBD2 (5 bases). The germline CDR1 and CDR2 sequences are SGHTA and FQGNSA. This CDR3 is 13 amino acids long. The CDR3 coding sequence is TGTGCCAGCAGCCCGCGGACTTACAATGAGCATTTCTTC. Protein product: CASSPRTYNEHFF.

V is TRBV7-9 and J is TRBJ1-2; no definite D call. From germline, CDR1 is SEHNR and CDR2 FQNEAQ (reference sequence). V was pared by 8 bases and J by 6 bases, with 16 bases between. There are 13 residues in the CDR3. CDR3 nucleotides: TGTGCCAGCGGCGCGACCCAGCAGGATGGCTACACCTTC. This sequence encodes CASGATQQDGYTF.

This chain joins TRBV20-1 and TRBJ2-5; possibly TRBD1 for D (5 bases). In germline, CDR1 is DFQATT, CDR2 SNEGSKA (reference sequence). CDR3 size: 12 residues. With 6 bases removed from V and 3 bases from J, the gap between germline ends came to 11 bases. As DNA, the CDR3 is TGCAGTGCCATAGACAGAGAAGAGACCCAGTACTTC. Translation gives CSAIDREETQYF.

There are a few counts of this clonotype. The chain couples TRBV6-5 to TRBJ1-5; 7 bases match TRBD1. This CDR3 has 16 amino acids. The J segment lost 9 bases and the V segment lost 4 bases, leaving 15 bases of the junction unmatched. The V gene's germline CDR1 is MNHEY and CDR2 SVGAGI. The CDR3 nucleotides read TGTGCCAGCAGTTCCTACCGGGACAGATACTTACTGCCCCAGCATTTT. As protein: CASSSYRDRYLLPQHF.

The CDR3 coding sequence is TGTGCCAGCAGCCTTATAGCGTCCGGGGAGCTGTTTTTT. The encoded protein is CASSLIASGELFF. The rearrangement uses TRBV3-1 and TRBJ2-2, with D perhaps matching TRBD2 (5 bases). The CDR3 runs 13 residues. The germline V gene encodes CDR1 LGHDT and CDR2 YNNKEL (reference sequence). V lost 4 bases and J lost 6, with 9 bases in between.